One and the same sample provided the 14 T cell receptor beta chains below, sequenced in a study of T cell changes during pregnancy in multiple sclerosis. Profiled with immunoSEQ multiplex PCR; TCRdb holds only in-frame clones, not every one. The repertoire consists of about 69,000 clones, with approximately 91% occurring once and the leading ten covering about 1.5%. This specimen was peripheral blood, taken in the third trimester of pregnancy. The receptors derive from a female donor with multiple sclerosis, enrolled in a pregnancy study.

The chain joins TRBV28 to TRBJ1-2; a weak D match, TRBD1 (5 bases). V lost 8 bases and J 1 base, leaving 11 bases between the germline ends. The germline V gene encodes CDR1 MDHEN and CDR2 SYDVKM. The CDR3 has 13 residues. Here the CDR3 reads CASGGGFNYGYTF. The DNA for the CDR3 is TGTGCCAGCGGGGGAGGGTTTAACTATGGCTACACCTTC.

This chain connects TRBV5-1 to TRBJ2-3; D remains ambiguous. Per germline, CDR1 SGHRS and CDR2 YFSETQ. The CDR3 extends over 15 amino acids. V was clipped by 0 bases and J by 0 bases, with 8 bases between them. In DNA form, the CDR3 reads TGCGCCAGCAGCTTGGGCGGTACTAGCACAGATACGCAGTATTTT. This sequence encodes CASSLGGTSTDTQYF.

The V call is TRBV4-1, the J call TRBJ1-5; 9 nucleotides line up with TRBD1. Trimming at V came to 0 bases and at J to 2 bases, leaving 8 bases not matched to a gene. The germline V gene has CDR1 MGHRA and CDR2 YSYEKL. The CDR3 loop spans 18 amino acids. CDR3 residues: CASSQEPGQGFGNQPQHF. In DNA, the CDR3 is TGCGCCAGCAGCCAAGAGCCGGGACAGGGTTTTGGCAATCAGCCCCAGCATTTT.

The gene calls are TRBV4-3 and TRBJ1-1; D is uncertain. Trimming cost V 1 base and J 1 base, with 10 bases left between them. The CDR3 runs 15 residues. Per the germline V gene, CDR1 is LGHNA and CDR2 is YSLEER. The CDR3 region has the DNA TGCGCCAGCAGCCAAGTGGAGGGTTGGAACACTGAAGCTTTCTTT. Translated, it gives CASSQVEGWNTEAFF.

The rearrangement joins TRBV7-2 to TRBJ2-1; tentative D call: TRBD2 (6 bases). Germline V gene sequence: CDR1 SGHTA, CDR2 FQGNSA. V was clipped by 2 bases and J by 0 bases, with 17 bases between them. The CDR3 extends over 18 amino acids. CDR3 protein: CASSLTLFSGSSYNEQFF. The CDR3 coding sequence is TGTGCCAGCAGCTTAACCCTCTTTAGCGGAAGCTCCTACAATGAGCAGTTCTTC.

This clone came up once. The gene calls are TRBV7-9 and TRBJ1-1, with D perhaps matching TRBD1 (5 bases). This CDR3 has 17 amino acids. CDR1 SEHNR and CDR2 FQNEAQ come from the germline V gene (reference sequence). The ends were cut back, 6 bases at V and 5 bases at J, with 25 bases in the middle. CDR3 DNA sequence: TGTGCCAGCAGATCCGACAGTGGGGTTAGCAGTGTAACTGAAGCTTTCTTT. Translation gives CASRSDSGVSSVTEAFF.

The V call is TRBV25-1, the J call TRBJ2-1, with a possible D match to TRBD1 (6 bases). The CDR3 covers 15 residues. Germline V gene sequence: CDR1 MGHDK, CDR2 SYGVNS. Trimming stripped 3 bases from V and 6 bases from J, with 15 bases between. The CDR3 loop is CASSDRTAFVNEQFF. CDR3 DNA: TGTGCCAGCAGTGACCGGACAGCGTTTGTCAATGAGCAGTTCTTC.

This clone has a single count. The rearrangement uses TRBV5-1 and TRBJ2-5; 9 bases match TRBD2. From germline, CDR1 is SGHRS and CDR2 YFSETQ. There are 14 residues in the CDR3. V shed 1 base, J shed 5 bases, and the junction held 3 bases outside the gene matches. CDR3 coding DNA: TGCGCCAGCAGCTTGTCGACTAGCGGCGAGACCCAGTACTTC. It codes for CASSLSTSGETQYF.

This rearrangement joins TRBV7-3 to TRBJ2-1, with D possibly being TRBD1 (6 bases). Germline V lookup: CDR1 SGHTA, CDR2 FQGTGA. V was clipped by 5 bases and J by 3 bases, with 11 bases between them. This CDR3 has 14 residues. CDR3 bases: TGTGCCAGCAGCCCGCAGGGGTTCTACAATGAGCAGTTCTTC. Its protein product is CASSPQGFYNEQFF. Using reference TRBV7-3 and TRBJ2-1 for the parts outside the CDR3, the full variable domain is GAGVSQTPSNKVTEKGKYVELRCDPISGHTALYWYRQSLGQGPEFLIYFQGTGAADDSGLPNDRFFAVRPEGSVSTLKIQRTERGDSAVYLCASSPQGFYNEQFFGPGTRLTVL.

The CDR3 sequence is CASSYGGIAYEQYF. The CDR3 coding sequence is TGTGCCAGCAGTTATGGGGGGATCGCCTACGAGCAGTACTTC. The rearrangement joins TRBV27 to TRBJ2-7; the D gene is possibly TRBD2 (6 bases). CDR1 is MNHEY, CDR2 SMNVEV, per germline (reference sequence). The CDR3 contains 14 residues. Trimming cost V 4 bases and J 2 bases, with 12 bases left between them.

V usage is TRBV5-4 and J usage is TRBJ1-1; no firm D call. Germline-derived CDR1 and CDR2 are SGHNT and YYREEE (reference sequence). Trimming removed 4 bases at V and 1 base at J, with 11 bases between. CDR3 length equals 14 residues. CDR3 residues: CASSPPGWNTEAFF. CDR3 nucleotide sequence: TGTGCCAGCAGCCCCCCGGGTTGGAACACTGAAGCTTTCTTT.

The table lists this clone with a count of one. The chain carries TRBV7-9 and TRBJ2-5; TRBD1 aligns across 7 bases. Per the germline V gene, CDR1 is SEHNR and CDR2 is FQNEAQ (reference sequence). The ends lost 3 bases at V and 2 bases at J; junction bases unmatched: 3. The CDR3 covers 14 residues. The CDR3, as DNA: TGTGCCAGCAGCTTTTGGGGACAGCAAGAGACCCAGTACTTC. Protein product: CASSFWGQQETQYF.

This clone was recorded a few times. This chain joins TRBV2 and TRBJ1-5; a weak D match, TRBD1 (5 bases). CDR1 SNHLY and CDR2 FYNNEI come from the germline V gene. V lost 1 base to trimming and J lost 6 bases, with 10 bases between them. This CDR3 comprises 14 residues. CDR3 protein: CASSEGRVVQPQHF. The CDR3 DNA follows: TGTGCCAGCAGTGAAGGCAGGGTAGTTCAGCCCCAGCATTTT.

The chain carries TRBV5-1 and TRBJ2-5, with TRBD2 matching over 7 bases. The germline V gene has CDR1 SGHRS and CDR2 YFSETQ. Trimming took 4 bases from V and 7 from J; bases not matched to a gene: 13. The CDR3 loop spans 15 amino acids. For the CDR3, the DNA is TGCGCCAGCAGCCCAACCGGGACTTCGGGGGGGACCCAGTACTTC. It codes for CASSPTGTSGGTQYF. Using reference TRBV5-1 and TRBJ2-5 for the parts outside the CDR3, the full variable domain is KAGVTQTPRYLIKTRGQQVTLSCSPISGHRSVSWYQQTPGQGLQFLFEYFSETQRNKGNFPGRFSGRQFSNSRSEMNVSTLELGDSALYLCASSPTGTSGGTQYFGPGTRLLVL.